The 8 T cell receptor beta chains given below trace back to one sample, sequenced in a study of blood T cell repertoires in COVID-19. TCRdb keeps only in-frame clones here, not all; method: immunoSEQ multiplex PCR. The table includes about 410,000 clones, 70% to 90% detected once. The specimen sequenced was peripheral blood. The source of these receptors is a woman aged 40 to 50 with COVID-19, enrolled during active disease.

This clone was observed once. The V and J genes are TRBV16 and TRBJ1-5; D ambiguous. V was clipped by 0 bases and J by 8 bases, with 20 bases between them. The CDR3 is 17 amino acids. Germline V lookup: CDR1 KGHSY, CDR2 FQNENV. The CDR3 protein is CASSQSRMVLGGEPQHF. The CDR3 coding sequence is TGTGCCAGCAGCCAATCACGTATGGTTTTGGGAGGAGAGCCCCAGCATTTT.

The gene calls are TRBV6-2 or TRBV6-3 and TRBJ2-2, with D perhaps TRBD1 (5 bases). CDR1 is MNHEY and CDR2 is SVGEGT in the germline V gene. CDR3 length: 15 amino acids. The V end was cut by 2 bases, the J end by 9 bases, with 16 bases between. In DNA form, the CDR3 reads TGTGCCAGCAGTTACGGGGCAGGTGTGCCCCGGGAGCTGTTTTTT. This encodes CASSYGAGVPRELFF.

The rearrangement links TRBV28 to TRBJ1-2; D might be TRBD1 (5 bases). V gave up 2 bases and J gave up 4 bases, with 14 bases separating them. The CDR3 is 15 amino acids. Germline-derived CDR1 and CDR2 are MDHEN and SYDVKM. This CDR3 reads CASSLGGGRSYGYTF. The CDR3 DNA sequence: TGTGCCAGCAGTTTAGGGGGGGGACGGAGCTATGGCTACACCTTC.

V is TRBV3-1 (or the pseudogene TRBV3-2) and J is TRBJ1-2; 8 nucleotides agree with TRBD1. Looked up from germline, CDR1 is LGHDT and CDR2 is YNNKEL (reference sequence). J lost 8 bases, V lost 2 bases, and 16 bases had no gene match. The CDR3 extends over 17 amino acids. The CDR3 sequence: CASSQPPGLFRGQGYTF. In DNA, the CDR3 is TGTGCCAGCAGCCAACCACCAGGTTTATTCAGGGGGCAAGGCTACACCTTC.

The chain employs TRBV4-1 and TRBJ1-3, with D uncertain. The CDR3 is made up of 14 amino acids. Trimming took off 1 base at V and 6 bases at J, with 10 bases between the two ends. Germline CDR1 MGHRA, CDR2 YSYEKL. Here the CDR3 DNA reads TGCGCCAGCAGCCAAGGGCCTTCTTCAAACACCATATATTTT. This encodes CASSQGPSSNTIYF.

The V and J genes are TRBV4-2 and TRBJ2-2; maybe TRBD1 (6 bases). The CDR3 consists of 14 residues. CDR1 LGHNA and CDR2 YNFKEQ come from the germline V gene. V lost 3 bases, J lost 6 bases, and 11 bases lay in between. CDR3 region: CASSHLQGSGELFF. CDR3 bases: TGTGCCAGCAGCCACCTCCAGGGGTCCGGGGAGCTGTTTTTT.

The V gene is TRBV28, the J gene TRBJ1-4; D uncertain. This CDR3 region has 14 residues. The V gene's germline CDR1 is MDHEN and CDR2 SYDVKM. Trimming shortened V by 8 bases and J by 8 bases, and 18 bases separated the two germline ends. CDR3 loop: CASGIGRVEEKLFF. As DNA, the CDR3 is TGTGCCAGCGGAATAGGGAGAGTCGAAGAAAAACTGTTTTTT.

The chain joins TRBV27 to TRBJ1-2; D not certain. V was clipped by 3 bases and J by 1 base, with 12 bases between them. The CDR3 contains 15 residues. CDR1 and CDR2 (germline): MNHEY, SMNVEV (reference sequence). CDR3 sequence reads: CASSFAPAGNYGYTF. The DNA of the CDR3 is TGTGCCAGCAGTTTCGCCCCAGCGGGTAACTATGGCTACACCTTC.